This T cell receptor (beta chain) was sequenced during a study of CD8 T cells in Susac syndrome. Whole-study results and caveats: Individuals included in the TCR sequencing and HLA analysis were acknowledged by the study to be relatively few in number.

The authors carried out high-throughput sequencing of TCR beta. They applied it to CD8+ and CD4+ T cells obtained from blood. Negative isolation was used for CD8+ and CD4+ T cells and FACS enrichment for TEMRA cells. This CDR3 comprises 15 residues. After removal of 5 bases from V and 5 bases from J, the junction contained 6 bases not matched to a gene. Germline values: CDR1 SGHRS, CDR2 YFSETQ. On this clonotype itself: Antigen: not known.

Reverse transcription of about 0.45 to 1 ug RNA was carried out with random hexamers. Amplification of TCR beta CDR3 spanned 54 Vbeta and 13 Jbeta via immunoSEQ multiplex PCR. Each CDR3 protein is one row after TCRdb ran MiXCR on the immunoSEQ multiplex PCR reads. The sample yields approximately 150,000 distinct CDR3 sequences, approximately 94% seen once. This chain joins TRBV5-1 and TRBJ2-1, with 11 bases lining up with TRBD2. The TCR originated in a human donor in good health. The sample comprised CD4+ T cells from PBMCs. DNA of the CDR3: TGCGCCAGCAGTCTCAAGACTAGCGGGAACAATGAGCAGTTCTTC. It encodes CASSLKTSGNNEQFF.